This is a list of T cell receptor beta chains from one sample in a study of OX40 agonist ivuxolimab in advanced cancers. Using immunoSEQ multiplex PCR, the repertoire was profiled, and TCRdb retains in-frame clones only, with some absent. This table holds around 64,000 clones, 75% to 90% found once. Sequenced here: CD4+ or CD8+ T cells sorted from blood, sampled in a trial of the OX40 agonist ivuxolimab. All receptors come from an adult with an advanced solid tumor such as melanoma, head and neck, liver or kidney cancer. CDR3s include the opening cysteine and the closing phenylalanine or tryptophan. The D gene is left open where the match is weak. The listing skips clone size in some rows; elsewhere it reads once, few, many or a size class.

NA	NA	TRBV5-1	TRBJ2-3	TGCGCCAGCAGCTTTGGCGAAGATACGCAGTATTTT	CASSFGEDTQYF
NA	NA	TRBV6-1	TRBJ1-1	TGTGCCAGCAGTGCTTTGCGGAAGACTGAAGCTTTCTTT	CASSALRKTEAFF
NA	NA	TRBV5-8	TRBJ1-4	TGTGCCAGCAGCTTTGGGACCACTAATGAAAAACTGTTTTTT	CASSFGTTNEKLFF
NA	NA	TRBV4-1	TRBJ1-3	TGCGCCAGCAGCCGCGTGCTTGGGTTCTCTGGAAACACCATATATTTT	CASSRVLGFSGNTIYF
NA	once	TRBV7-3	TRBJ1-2	TGTGCCAGCAGCCCAACCGGGACTCTGAGGCTGGGCTACACCTTC	CASSPTGTLRLGYTF
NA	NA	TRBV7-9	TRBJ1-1	TGTGCCAGCAGCCCATCCGGGGCCAACACTGAAGCTTTCTTT	CASSPSGANTEAFF
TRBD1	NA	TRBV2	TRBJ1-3	TGTGCCAGCAGAGGGACAGGCCGCTCTGGAAACACCATATATTTT	CASRGTGRSGNTIYF
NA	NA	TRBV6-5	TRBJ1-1	TGTGCCAGCAGGCCAAACGGACGGATGAACACTGAAGCTTTCTTT	CASRPNGRMNTEAFF
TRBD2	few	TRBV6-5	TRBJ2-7	TGTGCCAGCAGTTACTCTGGGACTAGCGCCTACGAGCAGTACTTC	CASSYSGTSAYEQYF
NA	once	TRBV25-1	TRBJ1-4	TGTGCCAGCAGTGAAGGGGGGGCTGCGGAAAAACTGTTTTTT	CASSEGGAAEKLFF
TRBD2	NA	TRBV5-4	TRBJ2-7	TGTGCCAGCAGCTTGGGGGCGGGGGTTCAGTACGAGCAGTACTTC	CASSLGAGVQYEQYF
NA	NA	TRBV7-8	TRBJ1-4	TGTGCCAGCAGCCGGACAACAACTAATGAAAAACTGTTTTTT	CASSRTTTNEKLFF